These T cell receptor beta chains were read from a single sample in a study of blood T cell repertoires in COVID-19. TCRdb keeps only in-frame clones here, not all; method: immunoSEQ multiplex PCR. Among 150,000 or so clones listed, 80% to 90% were seen once. Sequenced sample: peripheral blood. The receptors derive from a young man with COVID-19, enrolled during active disease. CDR3s include the opening cysteine and the closing phenylalanine or tryptophan.

>TRBV7-9
CASSLRGSPTDTQYF
>TRBV13
CASSLGASGRANTGELFF
>TRBV24-1
CATSDTHEQVKLGYGYTF
>TRBV5-4
CASSPLGAGGPGETQYF
>TRBV13
CASSGPSRGRAKNIQYF
>TRBV19
CASSMGLMNTEAFF
>TRBV7-2
CASSLVQGLTYEQYF
>TRBV3-1/TRBV3-2
CASSQISNAYEQYF
>TRBV19
CASSPGLRSRDTQYF
>TRBV5-4
CASSFGQGSYEQYF
>TRBV6-6
CASSYLQGASDTQYF
>TRBV28
CASSPPGLAGGPGWEDTQYF
>TRBV4-3
CASSQDGPGGRAQEQFF
>TRBV18
CASSPEGQTYEQYF
>TRBV30
CAWRIGRARLTQGQNTGELFF
>TRBV13
CASSLTGLNEQFF
>TRBV28
CASSFEAELKETQYF